The 14 T cell receptor beta chains presented below share a single source sample, sequenced in a study of patients and donors after allogeneic stem cell transplantation. TCRdb called the RT-PCR reads again in MiXCR, with one record for every CDR3 protein. The repertoire holds hundreds of thousands of distinct CDR3 sequences, with roughly 17% as singletons. Material for sequencing was blood, either unsorted or a sorted T cell fraction (not recorded which). These receptors were obtained from a human donor who was either an allogeneic HSCT recipient or a stem cell or donor lymphocyte infusion donor (not recorded which). It is not recorded whose cells these are; they may come from a transplant donor.

The chain recombines TRBV20-1 with TRBJ1-1; 10 bases map to TRBD1. The V gene's germline CDR1 is DFQATT and CDR2 SNEGSKA (reference sequence). V was clipped by 3 bases and J by 3 bases; unmatched bases: 7. This CDR3 contains 15 residues. CDR3 in amino acids: CSASMTGGFHTEAFF. Written as DNA, the CDR3 is TGCAGTGCTAGTATGACAGGGGGCTTTCACACTGAAGCTTTCTTT.

The V and J genes are TRBV29-1 and TRBJ2-1; TRBD2 matches at 7 bases. V shed 3 bases and J 0 bases; nucleotides not matched to a gene: 2. Germline loops: CDR1 SQVTM, CDR2 ANQGSEA. The CDR3 loop spans 14 amino acids. CDR3 residues: CSVEGGSSYNEQFF. The CDR3 coding sequence is TGCAGCGTTGAGGGAGGGAGCTCCTACAATGAGCAGTTCTTC.

This clonotype came up a few times. The chain joins TRBV29-1 to TRBJ1-1; D gene ambiguous. This CDR3 is 15 amino acids long. Germline values: CDR1 SQVTM, CDR2 ANQGSEA. The V end was cut by 2 bases, the J end by 1 base, with 14 bases between. CDR3 nucleotides: TGCAGCGTTGAATCCGGCAGCTTTGGGAACACTGAAGCTTTCTTT. The encoded protein is CSVESGSFGNTEAFF.

V is TRBV9 and J is TRBJ1-1, with D uncertain. V gave up 2 bases and J gave up 2 bases, with 10 bases separating them. The CDR3 runs 14 residues. Looked up from germline, CDR1 is SGDLS and CDR2 is YYNGEE. CDR3 loop: CASSVSGLNTEAFF. The CDR3 DNA sequence: TGTGCCAGCAGCGTTAGCGGGCTTAACACTGAAGCTTTCTTT.

This chain joins TRBV11-2 and TRBJ2-1; TRBD2 matches at 14 bases. Unmatched junction bases numbered 9, after V lost 2 bases and J lost 0 bases. The germline CDR1 and CDR2 sequences are SGHAT and FQNNGV. CDR3 length: 20 residues. Written as DNA, the CDR3 is TGTGCCAGCAGCTTACTGGCCGGACTAGCGGGAGGTAACTCCTACAATGAGCAGTTCTTC. Protein product: CASSLLAGLAGGNSYNEQFF. Drawing the rest from reference TRBV11-2 and TRBJ2-1, the complete variable domain is EAGVAQSPRYKIIEKRQSVAFWCNPISGHATLYWYQQILGQGPKLLIQFQNNGVVDDSQLPKDRFSAERLKGVDSTLKIQPAKLEDSAVYLCASSLLAGLAGGNSYNEQFFGPGTRLTVL.

This clonotype was observed a handful of times. The J gene is TRBJ1-4, the V gene TRBV10-2; 7 nucleotides match TRBD1. After removal of 6 bases from V and 2 bases from J, the junction contained 6 bases not matched to a gene. This CDR3 contains 15 residues. Germline V lookup: CDR1 WSHSY, CDR2 SAAADI. In DNA form, the CDR3 reads TGCGCCAGCAGGGACAGGCGGTCGACTAATGAAAAACTGTTTTTT. Its translation: CASRDRRSTNEKLFF.

This clonotype was recorded at least ten times. V usage is TRBV12-3 or TRBV12-4 and J usage is TRBJ1-6, with a tentative D call TRBD1 (6 bases). CDR3 length: 14 residues. V lost 5 bases to trimming and J lost 7 bases, with 12 bases between them. CDR3 residues: CASSPDSSNSPLHF. The CDR3, as DNA: TGTGCCAGCAGTCCGGACAGCTCGAATTCACCCCTCCACTTT.

This clonotype was seen only a few times. The chain carries TRBV6-1 and TRBJ2-7, with TRBD2 matching 12 bases. CDR3 length: 14 amino acids. The junction had 5 bases not matched to a gene; V was cut back by 5 bases and J by 6 bases. Germline CDR1 is MNHNS and CDR2 is SASEGT. The CDR3 is CASSPGLAGSEQYF. CDR3 nucleotide sequence: TGTGCCAGCAGTCCGGGACTAGCGGGTAGCGAGCAGTACTTC.

This sequence joins TRBV30 and TRBJ2-2; 7 bases match TRBD1. The V and J ends lost 5 bases and 1 base, in that order; junction bases with no gene match: 4. Germline values: CDR1 GTSNPN, CDR2 SVGIG (reference sequence). CDR3 length equals 14 residues. DNA of the CDR3: TGTGCCTGGGCCCGGACAGGGAACACCGGGGAGCTGTTTTTT. Translation: CAWARTGNTGELFF.

This clonotype was seen a handful of times. The V call is TRBV6-1, the J call TRBJ2-2; D not certain. Trimming pared 6 bases from V and 7 bases from J, leaving 15 bases between. Per the germline V gene, CDR1 is MNHNS and CDR2 is SASEGT. The CDR3 sequence is 14 residues long. CDR3: CASSRGNFGGELFF. The CDR3 DNA reads TGTGCCAGCAGCCGTGGTAATTTTGGCGGGGAGCTGTTTTTT.

The V call is TRBV24-1, the J call TRBJ2-1; D uncertain. Germline V CDR1 and CDR2: KGHDR, SFDVKD. The CDR3 sequence is 18 residues long. V was trimmed by 3 bases and J by 4 bases, leaving 21 bases between them. The CDR3 coding sequence is TGTGCCACCAGTGATACATCTAGGACCCGTAACTTTTACAATGAGCAGTTCTTC. Its protein is CATSDTSRTRNFYNEQFF.

The chain links TRBV11-2 to TRBJ2-3, with a possible D match to TRBD2 (6 bases). Trimming left V 4 bases short and J 1 base short, with 18 bases between. CDR3 length: 17 amino acids. Germline CDR1 reads SGHAT; CDR2 reads FQNNGV. CDR3 residues: CASSSILREYGTDTQYF. In nucleotides, the CDR3 is TGTGCCAGCAGCTCCATTTTACGGGAGTATGGCACAGATACGCAGTATTTT. Complete variable domain (other parts from reference TRBV11-2 and TRBJ2-3): EAGVAQSPRYKIIEKRQSVAFWCNPISGHATLYWYQQILGQGPKLLIQFQNNGVVDDSQLPKDRFSAERLKGVDSTLKIQPAKLEDSAVYLCASSSILREYGTDTQYFGPGTRLTVL.

CDR3 sequence: CASSLEGLAGGRGYNEQFF. CDR3 DNA sequence: TGTGCCAGCAGTTTAGAGGGACTAGCGGGAGGACGGGGGTACAATGAGCAGTTCTTC. This chain links TRBV12-3 or TRBV12-4 with TRBJ2-1, with 15 bases that match TRBD2. The CDR3 consists of 19 residues. The J segment lost 4 bases and the V segment lost 1 base, leaving 8 bases of the junction unmatched.

V usage is TRBV6-5 and J usage is TRBJ2-7; D may be TRBD1 (6 bases). Germline CDR1 MNHEY, CDR2 SVGAGI. The CDR3 is 12 residues long. The CDR3 nucleotides read TGTGCAACGACAGGTGGGGCCTACGAGCAGTACTTC. This gives the protein CATTGGAYEQYF.